This TCR beta chain derives from a study of PD-L1 blockade in urothelial cancer. As for the study in general: Median T cell yield per blood sample was more than 120,000 cells.

Produced via immunoSEQ multiplex PCR; TCRdb's table is partial and in-frame only. Among tens of thousands of clones listed, around 90% were seen once. Findings and caveats of the study: Blood clones associated with the tumor expanded more at 3 weeks in durable-benefit patients.

A remark on this clone: Its antigen is undetermined.

Trimming stripped 1 base from V and 5 bases from J, with 9 bases between. Per germline, CDR1 SGHRS and CDR2 YFSETQ. The CDR3 runs 14 residues. Time point here: peripheral blood 6 weeks after treatment start. The sequenced sample was PBMCs, obtained around atezolizumab (anti-PD-L1) treatment. The clonotype comes from a man in his sixties with urothelial cancer. This rearrangement joins TRBV5-1 to TRBJ2-2, with D possibly matching TRBD2 (5 bases). The CDR3: CASSLFRETGELFF. The DNA for the CDR3 is TGCGCCAGCAGCTTGTTTCGGGAAACCGGGGAGCTGTTTTTT. The variable domain in full, completed from reference TRBV5-1 and TRBJ2-2, reads KAGVTQTPRYLIKTRGQQVTLSCSPISGHRSVSWYQQTPGQGLQFLFEYFSETQRNKGNFPGRFSGRQFSNSRSEMNVSTLELGDSALYLCASSLFRETGELFFGEGSRLTVL.